The 15 T cell receptor beta chains below were found in one sample sequenced in a study of patients and donors after allogeneic stem cell transplantation. TCRdb called the RT-PCR reads again in MiXCR, with one record for every CDR3 protein. There are approximately 200,000 distinct CDR3 sequences in the sample; roughly two fifths occur only once, and around a tenth lies in the top ten. The specimen sequenced was blood, either unsorted or a sorted T cell fraction (not recorded which). The receptors originated from a human donor who was either an allogeneic HSCT recipient or a stem cell or donor lymphocyte infusion donor (not recorded which). It is not recorded whose cells these are; they may come from a transplant donor.

This chain uses TRBV18 with TRBJ2-7, with TRBD2 matching over 9 bases. Looked up from germline, CDR1 is KGHSH and CDR2 is LQKENI. The CDR3 sequence is 14 residues long. V lost 2 bases and J lost 6; bases outside the gene matches: 5. The CDR3 is CASSPKLAGREQYF. Written as DNA, the CDR3 is TGTGCCAGCTCACCAAAGCTAGCGGGACGCGAGCAGTACTTC.

The V and J genes are TRBV7-8 and TRBJ1-6; D perhaps matches TRBD1 (5 bases). V lost 4 bases and J 0 bases, leaving 22 bases between the germline ends. Germline V CDR1 and CDR2: SGHVS, FQNEAQ. The CDR3 has 20 residues. The CDR3 DNA follows: TGTGCCAGCAGCTCCCGGCTAGGGACCCCGCCTAGCTCCTATAATTCACCCCTCCACTTT. Translation gives CASSSRLGTPPSSYNSPLHF.

This clonotype was observed many times. This chain links TRBV4-1 with TRBJ1-2, with a tentative D call TRBD1 (5 bases). V lost 0 bases and J 4 bases, leaving 12 bases between the germline ends. The CDR3 runs to 15 residues. Germline values: CDR1 MGHRA, CDR2 YSYEKL. CDR3: CASSQDQTATYGYTF. The CDR3 nucleotides are TGCGCCAGCAGCCAAGATCAGACAGCGACCTATGGCTACACCTTC.

This chain uses TRBV19 with TRBJ2-7, with TRBD2 as a possible D gene (6 bases). The CDR3 is 13 residues long. Germline-derived CDR1 and CDR2 are LNHDA and SQIVND (reference sequence). V lost 4 bases, J lost 3 bases, and 10 bases lay in between. CDR3 sequence (DNA): TGTGCCAGTAGTACAGGCGGGATCTACGAGCAGTACTTC. This sequence encodes CASSTGGIYEQYF. Together with reference TRBV19 and TRBJ2-7, the CDR3 gives the full variable domain: DGGITQSPKYLFRKEGQNVTLSCEQNLNHDAMYWYRQDPGQGLRLIYYSQIVNDFQKGDIAEGYSVSREKKESFPLTVTSAQKNPTAFYLCASSTGGIYEQYFGPGTRLTVT.

The rearrangement links TRBV9 to TRBJ1-6; D possibly corresponds to TRBD1 (5 bases). The V gene lost 3 bases and the J gene lost 6 bases, with 10 bases spanning the gap. The CDR3 length is 14 residues. Germline CDR1 SGDLS, CDR2 YYNGEE. CDR3 nucleotides: TGTGCCAGCAGCGCCAGGGCCTTTAATTCACCCCTCCACTTT. Encoded protein: CASSARAFNSPLHF.

The V call is TRBV29-1, the J call TRBJ2-7; 8 bases are shared with TRBD1. From germline, CDR1 is SQVTM and CDR2 ANQGSEA. The CDR3 runs 13 residues. V was pared by 7 bases and J by 3 bases, with 8 bases of the junction left unmatched. DNA for the CDR3: TGCAGCGCCAGACAGGGGTCTTACTACGAGCAGTACTTC. Encoded protein: CSARQGSYYEQYF.

The rearrangement uses TRBV30 and TRBJ1-5, with D maybe TRBD1 (6 bases). Trimming shortened V by 2 bases and J by 6 bases, and 11 bases separated the two germline ends. CDR3 length: 13 residues. The germline V gene has CDR1 GTSNPN and CDR2 SVGIG (reference sequence). Written as DNA, the CDR3 is TGTGCCTGGAGTTCGGGGGCGGGTCAGCCCCAGCATTTT. Translation: CAWSSGAGQPQHF.

The chain joins TRBV4-3 to TRBJ1-2; D perhaps matches TRBD1 (5 bases). Germline assignment: CDR1 LGHNA and CDR2 YSLEER. The CDR3 sequence is 15 residues long. V was shortened by 3 bases and J by 3 bases, with 14 bases between the two germline ends. The DNA of the CDR3 is TGCGCCAGCAGCCAGGAGACGGGGGGGTACTATGGCTACACCTTC. This sequence encodes CASSQETGGYYGYTF.

The V and J genes are TRBV20-1 and TRBJ2-3; no clear D. Trimming cost V 0 bases and J 5 bases, with 12 bases left between them. The germline V gene encodes CDR1 DFQATT and CDR2 SNEGSKA (reference sequence). The CDR3 totals 14 residues. CDR3 amino acids: CSARDPSRQDTQYF. The CDR3 nucleotides read TGCAGTGCTAGAGATCCGTCCAGGCAAGATACGCAGTATTTT.

This clonotype was picked up a small number of times. The gene calls are TRBV28 and TRBJ1-5; D perhaps matches TRBD1 (5 bases). V lost 5 bases, J lost 4 bases, and 21 bases lay in between. This CDR3 is 17 amino acids long. Germline values: CDR1 MDHEN, CDR2 SYDVKM. The CDR3 nucleotides are TGTGCCAGCAGTCGGACGGGGGATCGGGAGGCGAATCAGCCCCAGCATTTT. Translated, it gives CASSRTGDREANQPQHF. The full variable domain, in which reference TRBV28 and TRBJ1-5 provide the parts outside the CDR3, is DVKVTQSSRYLVKRTGEKVFLECVQDMDHENMFWYRQDPGLGLRLIYFSYDVKMKEKGDIPEGYSVSREKKERFSLILESASTNQTSMYLCASSRTGDREANQPQHFGDGTRLSIL.

V and J are TRBV4-1 and TRBJ1-5, with D possibly TRBD1 on 6 matching bases. Trimming took 5 bases from V and 7 from J, leaving 15 bases between them. The germline CDR1 and CDR2 sequences are MGHRA and YSYEKL. CDR3 length: 14 residues. The CDR3 here is CASSDYRVAQPQHF. The CDR3 coding sequence is TGCGCCAGCAGCGACTACAGGGTCGCCCAGCCCCAGCATTTT.

V and J are TRBV27 and TRBJ1-2; 7 bases agree with TRBD1. The CDR3 totals 13 residues. Trimming at V came to 6 bases and at J to 3 bases, leaving 4 bases not matched to a gene. Germline V gene sequence: CDR1 MNHEY, CDR2 SMNVEV (reference sequence). DNA for the CDR3: TGTGCCAGCAGAACCAGGGGGTACTATGGCTACACCTTC. Protein product: CASRTRGYYGYTF.

This clonotype occurred a few times. The chain recombines TRBV2 with TRBJ2-2; 8 bases match TRBD1. This CDR3 spans 16 amino acids. The V gene end was trimmed by 2 bases and the J gene end by 0 bases; junction bases not matched to a gene: 2. CDR1 and CDR2 from the germline V gene are SNHLY and FYNNEI. CDR3 region: CASSEWDRTNTGELFF. The CDR3 nucleotides are TGTGCCAGCAGTGAATGGGACAGGACGAACACCGGGGAGCTGTTTTTT.

The J gene is TRBJ2-4, the V gene TRBV3-1; D is unclear. V was pared by 1 base and J by 0 bases, with 7 bases between. In germline, CDR1 is LGHDT, CDR2 YNNKEL (reference sequence). This CDR3 is built from 15 residues. The CDR3 bases are TGTGCCAGCAGCCAAGGCGGTATAGCCAAAAACATTCAGTACTTC. Its translation is CASSQGGIAKNIQYF.

This chain joins TRBV5-1 and TRBJ1-1; TRBD1 agrees at 11 bases. CDR1 is SGHRS and CDR2 is YFSETQ in the germline V gene. This CDR3 comprises 16 residues. V was pared by 0 bases and J by 3 bases, with 4 bases of the junction left unmatched. CDR3 bases: TGCGCCAGCAGCTTGGGGACAGGGGGCTTCTACACTGAAGCTTTCTTT. It yields the protein CASSLGTGGFYTEAFF.